The 21 T cell receptor beta chains reported below all come from one sample, sequenced in a study of cytomegalovirus exposure and HLA in healthy donors. It was with 60 Vbeta and 13 Jbeta primers that the PCR ran. Here immunoSEQ multiplex PCR was the method, and the copy in TCRdb shows in-frame clones only, minus some. The sample includes over 100,000 clones, over 65% seen only once; the top ten take about 1.7%. Sequenced: PBMCs. These TCRs come from a woman in her thirties or forties in good health and CMV-seronegative.

This clone has just one count. The rearrangement uses TRBV18 and TRBJ2-7; 8 nucleotides match TRBD2. This CDR3 contains 12 residues. Germline V gives CDR1 KGHSH, CDR2 LQKENI. Trimming removed 6 bases from V and 7 bases from J; junction bases left unmatched: 5. The CDR3 loop is CASSRGGLEQYF. The CDR3 nucleotides read TGTGCCAGCTCTCGGGGGGGGTTGGAGCAGTACTTC. Supplemented by reference TRBV18 and TRBJ2-7, the full variable domain reads NAGVMQNPRHLVRRRGQEARLRCSPMKGHSHVYWYRQLPEEGLKFMVYLQKENIIDESGMPKERFSAEFPKEGPSILRIQQVVRGDSAAYFCASSRGGLEQYFGPGTRLTVT.

The chain joins TRBV7-2 to TRBJ2-1; D possibly corresponds to TRBD2 (6 bases). V lost 3 bases, J lost 8 bases, and 23 bases lay in between. The CDR3 has 17 amino acids. CDR1 is SGHTA, CDR2 FQGNSA, per germline. This CDR3 reads CASSFPPGGSWRDEQFF. Written as DNA, the CDR3 is TGTGCCAGCAGCTTCCCCCCTGGAGGGAGTTGGAGGGATGAGCAGTTCTTC.

The CDR3 bases are TGTGCCAGCAGTGAGGGCCAATGGGGAGCTTTCTTT. This codes for CASSEGQWGAFF. This sequence joins TRBV6-6 and TRBJ1-1; D is uncertain. Trimming took off 5 bases at V and 10 bases at J, with 14 bases between the two ends. The CDR3 contains 12 residues. Looked up from germline, CDR1 is MNHNY and CDR2 is SVGAGI (reference sequence).

This clone was observed a few times. This rearrangement joins TRBV25-1 to TRBJ2-3; TRBD2 matches 9 bases. After removal of 3 bases from V and 4 bases from J, the junction contained 2 bases not matched to a gene. This CDR3 has 14 residues. Looked up from germline, CDR1 is MGHDK and CDR2 is SYGVNS. The CDR3 loop is CASSEVAGADTQYF. For the CDR3, the DNA is TGTGCCAGCAGTGAGGTAGCGGGAGCAGATACGCAGTATTTT.

V is TRBV5-1 and J is TRBJ1-2; 8 nucleotides match TRBD1. Germline CDR1 and CDR2: SGHRS and YFSETQ. This CDR3 has 15 amino acids. V shed 0 bases and J 8 bases; nucleotides not matched to a gene: 9. CDR3 loop: CASSLVAGGDWGYTF. The CDR3 bases are TGCGCCAGCAGCTTGGTGGCAGGGGGCGATTGGGGCTACACCTTC.

The chain links TRBV19 to TRBJ2-7, with D tentatively TRBD2 (6 bases). Trimming pared 4 bases from V and 2 bases from J, leaving 21 bases between. The CDR3 is 17 amino acids. Germline CDR1 reads LNHDA; CDR2 reads SQIVND (reference sequence). The CDR3: CASSTGHFGGMAYEQYF. For the CDR3, the DNA is TGTGCCAGTAGTACAGGTCACTTTGGCGGGATGGCCTACGAGCAGTACTTC.

The V gene is TRBV9, the J gene TRBJ2-1; TRBD2 matches at 8 bases. After removal of 6 bases from V and 5 bases from J, the junction contained 7 bases not matched to a gene. The CDR3 runs 14 residues. Germline values: CDR1 SGDLS, CDR2 YYNGEE. CDR3 sequence (DNA): TGTGCCAGCAACCAAGCGGGAGAGAACAATGAGCAGTTCTTC. This sequence encodes CASNQAGENNEQFF.

The chain combines TRBV6-1 with TRBJ2-2; no definite D call. V gave up 0 bases and J gave up 2 bases, with 4 bases separating them. Germline CDR1 reads MNHNS; CDR2 reads SASEGT. The CDR3 has 14 residues. The CDR3 DNA is TGTGCCAGCAGTGAAGCTTATAACACCGGGGAGCTGTTTTTT. This encodes CASSEAYNTGELFF.

The chain joins TRBV10-2 to TRBJ2-1; a possible D gene is TRBD1 (6 bases). This CDR3 is built from 13 residues. V was cut by 5 bases and J by 4 bases, with 9 bases left in between. Germline values: CDR1 WSHSY, CDR2 SAAADI. The CDR3 spells CASSITGYNEQFF. The CDR3 DNA follows: TGCGCCAGCAGTATAACAGGGTACAATGAGCAGTTCTTC.

The V and J genes are TRBV5-1 and TRBJ1-1; 9 nucleotides agree with TRBD1. CDR1 is SGHRS, CDR2 YFSETQ, per germline. V was pared by 4 bases and J by 2 bases, with 6 bases of the junction left unmatched. The CDR3 is made up of 15 amino acids. CDR3 DNA sequence: TGCGCCAGCAGCGAGACAGGGGGTAGAAACACTGAAGCTTTCTTT. It is translated as CASSETGGRNTEAFF.

The V call is TRBV28, the J call TRBJ2-3, with TRBD2 identical over 7 bases. The germline gives CDR1 MDHEN, CDR2 SYDVKM. This CDR3 contains 18 residues. The trim removed 4 bases at V and 6 bases at J, leaving 19 bases unmatched. CDR3 sequence (DNA): TGTGCCAGCAGTTCCCGTTGGGTAGCGGGCATGAGGAGGGATACGCAGTATTTT. Protein product: CASSSRWVAGMRRDTQYF.

The chain is built from TRBV18 and TRBJ1-5; D perhaps matches TRBD1 (6 bases). This CDR3 contains 15 residues. Germline lookup yields CDR1 KGHSH and CDR2 LQKENI. The V end lost 2 bases, the J end lost 5 bases, and 13 bases lay between the germline ends. The CDR3 spells CASSPRTESDQPQHF. Written as DNA, the CDR3 is TGTGCCAGCTCACCAAGGACAGAAAGCGATCAGCCCCAGCATTTT. The variable domain in full, with the rest retrieved from reference TRBV18 and TRBJ1-5, is NAGVMQNPRHLVRRRGQEARLRCSPMKGHSHVYWYRQLPEEGLKFMVYLQKENIIDESGMPKERFSAEFPKEGPSILRIQQVVRGDSAAYFCASSPRTESDQPQHFGDGTRLSIL.

About this clone: Compared with germline, one end of the junction differs, possibly owing to a read error. The chain uses TRBV7-9 and TRBJ1-4; 7 bases line up with TRBD1. The CDR3 spans 16 residues. Germline lookup yields CDR1 SEHNR and CDR2 FQNEAQ (reference sequence). In DNA, the CDR3 is TGTTCCAGCAGCTTAAGAGGGGGCGAGATTAATGAAAAACTGTTTTTT. Encoded protein: CSSSLRGGEINEKLFF.

The gene calls are TRBV11-2 and TRBJ2-7, with 9 positions matching TRBD1. This CDR3 has 19 amino acids. Trimming at V came to 3 bases and at J to 4 bases, leaving 19 bases not matched to a gene. Germline CDR1 is SGHAT and CDR2 is FQNNGV. CDR3 nucleotides: TGTGCCAGCAGCTTTCACAGGGGGCCTAATTTCCACCCTCCTTACGAGCAGTACTTC. As protein: CASSFHRGPNFHPPYEQYF.

Here the CDR3 reads CASSFRYEQYF. In DNA, the CDR3 is TGTGCCAGCAGCTTCCGCTACGAGCAGTACTTC. The V call is TRBV28, the J call TRBJ2-7, with no clear D. The V and J ends lost 6 bases and 3 bases respectively, with 6 bases between them. Germline CDR1 reads MDHEN; CDR2 reads SYDVKM. CDR3 size: 11 residues.

J is TRBJ1-1 and V is TRBV11-2; D possibly corresponds to TRBD1 (5 bases). Germline values: CDR1 SGHAT, CDR2 FQNNGV. CDR3 length equals 14 residues. Trimming stripped 5 bases from V and 1 base from J, with 11 bases between. The DNA for the CDR3 is TGTGCCAGCAGCCGGACCCAGGGGAACACTGAAGCTTTCTTT. It is translated as CASSRTQGNTEAFF.

V gene TRBV11-2 combines with J gene TRBJ2-5; 14 bases are shared with TRBD2. V shed 4 bases and J 8 bases; nucleotides not matched to a gene: 3. The CDR3 consists of 14 residues. Per the germline V gene, CDR1 is SGHAT and CDR2 is FQNNGV. Here the CDR3 reads CASSSGTSGSTQYF. The CDR3 DNA reads TGTGCCAGCAGCTCCGGGACTAGCGGGAGTACCCAGTACTTC. The full variable domain, rest sourced from reference TRBV11-2 and TRBJ2-5, is EAGVAQSPRYKIIEKRQSVAFWCNPISGHATLYWYQQILGQGPKLLIQFQNNGVVDDSQLPKDRFSAERLKGVDSTLKIQPAKLEDSAVYLCASSSGTSGSTQYFGPGTRLLVL.

This chain links TRBV28 with TRBJ1-2, with 8 bases identical to TRBD1. The CDR3 contains 16 residues. The V gene end was trimmed by 1 base and the J gene end by 7 bases; junction bases not matched to a gene: 11. CDR1 and CDR2 from the germline V gene are MDHEN and SYDVKM. Here the CDR3 reads CASSLLFGTGGGGYTF. The CDR3 DNA sequence: TGTGCCAGCAGTTTATTGTTTGGGACAGGTGGAGGTGGCTACACCTTC.

This chain uses TRBV6-5 with TRBJ1-3; D gene ambiguous. This CDR3 has 15 amino acids. From germline, CDR1 is MNHEY and CDR2 SVGAGI. The V gene lost 5 bases and the J gene lost 4 bases, with 15 bases spanning the gap. This CDR3 reads CASSAMRTTGNTIYF. CDR3 coding DNA: TGTGCCAGCAGTGCCATGAGGACTACGGGAAACACCATATATTTT.

The chain carries TRBV10-2 and TRBJ2-2; 10 nucleotides align to TRBD1. From germline, CDR1 is WSHSY and CDR2 SAAADI. J gave up 1 base and V 5 bases, and 4 bases lay outside the gene matches. The CDR3 contains 16 residues. In nucleotides, the CDR3 is TGCGCCAGCAGTCGGACAGGGGGAGGGAACACCGGGGAGCTGTTTTTT. Translating it yields CASSRTGGGNTGELFF.

The chain recombines TRBV19 with TRBJ1-4; TRBD1 agrees at 7 bases. Germline loops: CDR1 LNHDA, CDR2 SQIVND (reference sequence). Germline trimming cut 3 bases from V and 7 bases from J; bases unmatched to any gene: 5. The CDR3 consists of 14 residues. The CDR3 DNA is TGTGCCAGTAGTATTTGGACAGGAACTGAAAAACTGTTTTTT. This translates into CASSIWTGTEKLFF. The variable domain in full, completed from reference TRBV19 and TRBJ1-4, reads DGGITQSPKYLFRKEGQNVTLSCEQNLNHDAMYWYRQDPGQGLRLIYYSQIVNDFQKGDIAEGYSVSREKKESFPLTVTSAQKNPTAFYLCASSIWTGTEKLFFGSGTQLSVL.